Listed here are 14 T cell receptor beta chains from one sample, sequenced in a study of T cell responses to AZD1222 COVID-19 vaccine. Produced via immunoSEQ multiplex PCR; TCRdb's table is partial and in-frame only. The sample includes around 88,000 clones, around nine tenths of them seen just once. Sample: peripheral blood, taken on day 0 of MenACWY control vaccination. These receptors all come from an adult in good health.

This clone was counted once. This chain joins TRBV5-1 and TRBJ1-2, with 10 bases aligning to TRBD1. Trimming took 7 bases from V and 3 from J; bases not matched to a gene: 9. The germline gives CDR1 SGHRS, CDR2 YFSETQ. This CDR3 has 15 amino acids. The CDR3, as DNA: TGCGCCAGCGCTGGGACAGGGGCATTTTACTATGGCTACACCTTC. It is translated as CASAGTGAFYYGYTF.

The rearrangement joins TRBV15 to TRBJ1-4; unclear D gene. Germline-derived CDR1 and CDR2 are LNHNV and YYDKDF (reference sequence). The CDR3 is made up of 13 amino acids. With 0 bases removed from V and 12 bases from J, the gap between germline ends came to 11 bases. Here the CDR3 reads CATSRDGMEELFF. The DNA of the CDR3 is TGTGCCACCAGCAGAGATGGGATGGAGGAACTGTTTTTT.

The J gene is TRBJ2-5, the V gene TRBV18; D is ambiguous. With 2 bases removed from V and 13 bases from J, the gap between germline ends came to 20 bases. CDR1 is KGHSH and CDR2 is LQKENI in the germline V gene. CDR3 length: 14 residues. The CDR3 here is CASSPSSSPGERYF. The CDR3 DNA sequence: TGTGCCAGCTCACCATCAAGTAGTCCGGGCGAGAGGTACTTC.

J is TRBJ2-1 and V is TRBV6-5; D might be TRBD1 or TRBD2, each matching 5 bases. The V gene's germline CDR1 is MNHEY and CDR2 SVGAGI. Deletions cut 6 bases from V and 7 bases from J, with 10 bases between. This CDR3 region has 12 residues. CDR3 nucleotide sequence: TGTGCCAGCAGAAGGGGAGTTAATGAGCAGTTCTTC. It yields the protein CASRRGVNEQFF.

The rearrangement joins TRBV3-1 (or the pseudogene TRBV3-2) to TRBJ2-1; D call uncertain. This CDR3 comprises 16 residues. CDR1 is LGHDT, CDR2 YNNKEL, per germline (reference sequence). V was cut by 2 bases and J by 2 bases, with 13 bases left in between. In DNA, the CDR3 is TGTGCCAGCAGCCAACCCCTTTACAGTGCCTACAATGAGCAGTTCTTC. Translated, it gives CASSQPLYSAYNEQFF.

J is TRBJ1-1 and V is TRBV13; D remains ambiguous. Germline-derived CDR1 and CDR2 are PRHDT and FYEKMQ (reference sequence). Trimming removed 0 bases from V and 1 base from J, with 3 bases in between. There are 13 residues in the CDR3. As DNA, the CDR3 is TGTGCCAGCAGCTTAGGGGGGAACACTGAAGCTTTCTTT. It translates to CASSLGGNTEAFF.

This chain joins TRBV7-2 and TRBJ1-1; D remains ambiguous. Trimming pared 1 base from V and 8 bases from J, leaving 11 bases between. CDR3 length: 13 amino acids. The germline gives CDR1 SGHTA, CDR2 FQGNSA. The CDR3 bases are TGTGCCAGCAGCTTAGAGAGGCCACCCGAAGCTTTCTTT. This encodes CASSLERPPEAFF.

The V gene is TRBV5-4, the J gene TRBJ2-7; 8 bases match TRBD1. Germline lookup yields CDR1 SGHNT and CDR2 YYREEE (reference sequence). V lost 4 bases, J lost 2 bases, and 5 bases stayed unmatched. This CDR3 comprises 14 residues. Here the CDR3 DNA reads TGTGCCAGCAGCAGAGGACAGGGAGCCTACGAGCAGTACTTC. Translated: CASSRGQGAYEQYF.

The rearrangement uses TRBV4-2 and TRBJ1-4; 8 bases agree with TRBD1. CDR3 length: 14 amino acids. Looked up from germline, CDR1 is LGHNA and CDR2 is YNFKEQ. V shed 4 bases, J shed 8 bases, and the junction held 6 bases outside the gene matches. CDR3 in amino acids: CASSPQGVGEKLFF. In nucleotides, the CDR3 is TGTGCCAGCAGCCCACAGGGGGTTGGAGAAAAACTGTTTTTT.

V usage is TRBV3-1 (or the pseudogene TRBV3-2) and J usage is TRBJ1-5; D not resolved. Germline-derived CDR1 and CDR2 are LGHDT and YNNKEL (reference sequence). This CDR3 region has 13 residues. V dropped 0 bases and J dropped 7 bases, with 7 bases sitting between them. The CDR3 bases are TGTGCCAGCAGCCAAGACAGAGGGCAGCCCCAGCATTTT. Protein sequence: CASSQDRGQPQHF.

CDR3 nucleotides: TGTGCCAGTAGTAGAGTGAACACTGAAGCTTTCTTT. Translated: CASSRVNTEAFF. This chain joins TRBV19 and TRBJ1-1, with no clear D. This CDR3 spans 12 amino acids. Trimming cost V 4 bases and J 0 bases, with 3 bases left between them. In germline, CDR1 is LNHDA, CDR2 SQIVND (reference sequence).

In its sample, this clone was seen once. The chain employs TRBV7-9 and TRBJ2-5, with D uncertain. The CDR3 has 11 amino acids. Germline loops: CDR1 SEHNR, CDR2 FQNEAQ (reference sequence). V was cut by 5 bases and J by 5 bases, with 6 bases left in between. CDR3: CASSDRETQYF. CDR3 DNA sequence: TGTGCCAGCAGCGACCGGGAGACCCAGTACTTC.

The chain combines TRBV4-3 with TRBJ2-5; D gene uncertain. CDR1 is LGHNA, CDR2 YSLEER, per germline. The V end was cut by 0 bases, the J end by 1 base, with 9 bases between. The CDR3 spans 15 residues. The CDR3 bases are TGCGCCAGCAGCCAAGAACGAACTATCCAAGAGACCCAGTACTTC. Protein sequence: CASSQERTIQETQYF.

The CDR3 bases are TGTGCCAGCAGCTCGGATTTCCTCGACAGTCACACCGGGGAGCTGTTTTTT. It translates to CASSSDFLDSHTGELFF. The chain has TRBV5-6 and TRBJ2-2, with D possibly matching TRBD1 (5 bases). The ends were cut back, 3 bases at V and 3 bases at J, with 18 bases in the middle. The CDR3 consists of 17 residues. CDR1 is SGHDT, CDR2 YYEEEE, per germline.